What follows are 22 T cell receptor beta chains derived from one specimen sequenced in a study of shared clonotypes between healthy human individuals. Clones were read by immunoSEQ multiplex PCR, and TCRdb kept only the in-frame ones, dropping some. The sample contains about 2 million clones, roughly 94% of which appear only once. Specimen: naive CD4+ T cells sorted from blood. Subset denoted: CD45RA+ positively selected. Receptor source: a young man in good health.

CDR3 DNA: TGTGCCAGCAGCATAAACCGGGACAGGGATGATGGCTACACCTTC. Protein sequence: CASSINRDRDDGYTF. This chain joins TRBV7-9 and TRBJ1-2; 9 positions agree with TRBD1. V lost 5 bases, J lost 6 bases, and 10 bases stayed unmatched. This CDR3 has 15 amino acids. CDR1 is SEHNR and CDR2 is FQNEAQ in the germline V gene (reference sequence).

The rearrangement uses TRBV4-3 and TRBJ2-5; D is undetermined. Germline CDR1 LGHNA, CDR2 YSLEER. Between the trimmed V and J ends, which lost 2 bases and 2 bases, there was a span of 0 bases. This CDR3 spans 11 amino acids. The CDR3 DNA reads TGCGCCAGCAGCCAACAAGAGACCCAGTACTTC. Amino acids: CASSQQETQYF.

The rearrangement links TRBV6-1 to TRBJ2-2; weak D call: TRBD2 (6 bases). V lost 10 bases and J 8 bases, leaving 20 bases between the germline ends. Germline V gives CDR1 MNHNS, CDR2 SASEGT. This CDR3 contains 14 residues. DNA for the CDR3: TGTGCCACTCACCCGGGAGCTAGAATTGGGGAGCTGTTTTTT. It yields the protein CATHPGARIGELFF.

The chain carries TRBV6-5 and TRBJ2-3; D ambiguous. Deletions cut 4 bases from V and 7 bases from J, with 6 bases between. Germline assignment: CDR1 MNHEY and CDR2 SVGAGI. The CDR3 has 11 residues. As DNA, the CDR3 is TGTGCCAGCAGTTCCTCTTATACGCAGTATTTT. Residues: CASSSSYTQYF.

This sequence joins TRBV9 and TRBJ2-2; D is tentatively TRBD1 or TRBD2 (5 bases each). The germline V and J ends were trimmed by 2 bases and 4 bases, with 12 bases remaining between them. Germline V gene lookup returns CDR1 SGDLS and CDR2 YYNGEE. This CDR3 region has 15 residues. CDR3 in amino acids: CASSVGTSPTGELFF. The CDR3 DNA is TGTGCCAGCAGCGTGGGGACCTCACCCACCGGGGAGCTGTTTTTT.

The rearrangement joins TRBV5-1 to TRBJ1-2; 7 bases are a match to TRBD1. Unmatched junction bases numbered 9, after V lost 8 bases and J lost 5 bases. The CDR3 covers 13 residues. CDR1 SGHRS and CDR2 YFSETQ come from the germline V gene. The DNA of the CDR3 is TGCGCCAGTCAAGGGACAGCCCGATATGGCTACACCTTC. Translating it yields CASQGTARYGYTF.

CDR3 protein: CASSEETGAGNTIYF. CDR3 nucleotides: TGTGCCAGCAGTGAAGAGACAGGGGCTGGAAACACCATATATTTT. The chain uses TRBV6-1 and TRBJ1-3; 8 bases map to TRBD1. The CDR3 has 15 amino acids. Germline CDR1 is MNHNS and CDR2 is SASEGT. The junction had 1 base not matched to a gene; V was cut back by 1 base and J by 2 bases.

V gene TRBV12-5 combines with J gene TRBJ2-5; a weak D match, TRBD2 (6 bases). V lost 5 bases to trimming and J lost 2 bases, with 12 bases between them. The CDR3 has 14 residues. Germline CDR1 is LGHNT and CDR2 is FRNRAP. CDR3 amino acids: CASGTTGGQETQYF. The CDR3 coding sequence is TGTGCTAGTGGTACTACCGGGGGACAAGAGACCCAGTACTTC.

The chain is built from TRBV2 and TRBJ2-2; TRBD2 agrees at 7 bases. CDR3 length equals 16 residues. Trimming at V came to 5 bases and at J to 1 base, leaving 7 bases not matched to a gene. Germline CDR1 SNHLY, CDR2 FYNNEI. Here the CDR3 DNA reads TGTGCCAGCAGTTACCCCGGGACTAAGAACACCGGGGAGCTGTTTTTT. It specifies CASSYPGTKNTGELFF. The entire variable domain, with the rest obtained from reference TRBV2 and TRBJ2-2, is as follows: EPEVTQTPSHQVTQMGQEVILRCVPISNHLYFYWYRQILGQKVEFLVSFYNNEISEKSEIFDDQFSVERPDGSNFTLKIRSTKLEDSAMYFCASSYPGTKNTGELFFGEGSRLTVL.

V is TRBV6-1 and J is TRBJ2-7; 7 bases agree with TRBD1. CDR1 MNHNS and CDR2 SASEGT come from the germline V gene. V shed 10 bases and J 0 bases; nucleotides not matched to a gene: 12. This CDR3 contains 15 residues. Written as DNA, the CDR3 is TGTGCCACAAGGGGACAGTATCTCATCTCCTACGAGCAGTACTTC. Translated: CATRGQYLISYEQYF.

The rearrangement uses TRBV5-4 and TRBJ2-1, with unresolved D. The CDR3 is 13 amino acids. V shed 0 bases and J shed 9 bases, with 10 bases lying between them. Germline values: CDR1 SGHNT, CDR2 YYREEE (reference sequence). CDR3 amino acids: CASSLDRVGEQFF. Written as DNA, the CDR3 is TGTGCCAGCAGCTTGGATCGAGTGGGTGAGCAGTTCTTC.

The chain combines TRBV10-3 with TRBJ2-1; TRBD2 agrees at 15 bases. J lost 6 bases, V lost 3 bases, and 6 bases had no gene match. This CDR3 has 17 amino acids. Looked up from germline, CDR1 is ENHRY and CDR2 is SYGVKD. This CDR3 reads CAISETGLAGGRNEQFF. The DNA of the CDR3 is TGTGCCATCAGTGAAACAGGACTAGCGGGAGGGCGCAATGAGCAGTTCTTC.

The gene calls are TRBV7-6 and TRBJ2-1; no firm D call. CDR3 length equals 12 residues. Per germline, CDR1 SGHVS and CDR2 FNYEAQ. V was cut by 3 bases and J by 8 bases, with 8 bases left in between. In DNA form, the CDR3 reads TGTGCCAGCAGCTTGGACGTAGATGAGCAGTTCTTC. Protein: CASSLDVDEQFF.

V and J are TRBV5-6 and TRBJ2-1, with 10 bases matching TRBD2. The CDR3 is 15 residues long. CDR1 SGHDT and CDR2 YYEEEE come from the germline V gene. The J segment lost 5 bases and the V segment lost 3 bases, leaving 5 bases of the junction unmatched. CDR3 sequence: CASSSSAGGDNEQFF. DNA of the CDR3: TGTGCCAGCAGCTCTTCAGCGGGAGGGGACAATGAGCAGTTCTTC. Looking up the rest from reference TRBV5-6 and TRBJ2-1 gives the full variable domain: DAGVTQSPTHLIKTRGQQVTLRCSPKSGHDTVSWYQQALGQGPQFIFQYYEEEERQRGNFPDRFSGHQFPNYSSELNVNALLLGDSALYLCASSSSAGGDNEQFFGPGTRLTVL.

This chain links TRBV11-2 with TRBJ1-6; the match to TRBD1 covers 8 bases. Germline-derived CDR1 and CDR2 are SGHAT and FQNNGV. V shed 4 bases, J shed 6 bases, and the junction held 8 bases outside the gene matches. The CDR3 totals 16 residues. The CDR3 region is CASSSGQGPTNSPLHF. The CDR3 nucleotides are TGTGCCAGCAGCTCTGGACAGGGCCCCACTAATTCACCCCTCCACTTT.

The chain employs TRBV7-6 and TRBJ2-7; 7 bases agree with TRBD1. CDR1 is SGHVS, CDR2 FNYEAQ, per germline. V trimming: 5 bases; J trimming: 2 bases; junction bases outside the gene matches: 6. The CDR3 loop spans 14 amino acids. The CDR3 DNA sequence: TGTGCCAGCAGCACCGGACAGGACGCCTACGAGCAGTACTTC. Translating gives CASSTGQDAYEQYF.

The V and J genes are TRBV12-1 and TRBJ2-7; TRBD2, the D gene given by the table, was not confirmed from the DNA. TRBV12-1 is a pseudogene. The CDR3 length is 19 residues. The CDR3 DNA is TGTGCCAGCAGCTTCCAAGTCCGAAGAGGGGCTAGCGGGACCTACGAGCAGTACTTC. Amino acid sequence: CASSFQVRRGASGTYEQYF.

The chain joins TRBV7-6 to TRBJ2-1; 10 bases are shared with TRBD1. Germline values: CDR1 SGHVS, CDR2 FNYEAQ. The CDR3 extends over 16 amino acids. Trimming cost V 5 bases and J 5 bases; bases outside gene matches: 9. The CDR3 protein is CASSQQPGQGNNEQFF. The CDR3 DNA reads TGTGCCAGCAGCCAACAACCGGGACAGGGGAACAATGAGCAGTTCTTC. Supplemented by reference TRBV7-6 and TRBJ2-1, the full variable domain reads GAGVSQSPRYKVTKRGQDVALRCDPISGHVSLYWYRQALGQGPEFLTYFNYEAQQDKSGLPNDRFSAERPEGSISTLTIQRTEQRDSAMYRCASSQQPGQGNNEQFFGPGTRLTVL.

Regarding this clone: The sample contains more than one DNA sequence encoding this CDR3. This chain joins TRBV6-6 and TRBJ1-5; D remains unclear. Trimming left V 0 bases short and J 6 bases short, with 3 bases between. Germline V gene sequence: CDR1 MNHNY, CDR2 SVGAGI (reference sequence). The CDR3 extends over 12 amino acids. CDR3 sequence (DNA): TGTGCCAGCAGTTACTCCGGTCAGCCCCAGCATTTT. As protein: CASSYSGQPQHF.

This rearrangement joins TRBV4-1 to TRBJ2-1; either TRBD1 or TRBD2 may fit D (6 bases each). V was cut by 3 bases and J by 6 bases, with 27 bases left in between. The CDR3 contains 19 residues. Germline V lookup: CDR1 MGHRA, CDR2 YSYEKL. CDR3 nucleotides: TGCGCCAGCAGCCAGACCAGACCCACAGGGATGCGGGATCTCAATGAGCAGTTCTTC. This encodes CASSQTRPTGMRDLNEQFF.

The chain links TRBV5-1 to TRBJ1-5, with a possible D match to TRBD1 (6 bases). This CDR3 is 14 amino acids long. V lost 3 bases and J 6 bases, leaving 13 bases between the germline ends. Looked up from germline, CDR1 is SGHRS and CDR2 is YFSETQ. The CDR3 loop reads CASSWGAPGQPQHF. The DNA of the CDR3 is TGCGCCAGCAGCTGGGGGGCTCCTGGTCAGCCCCAGCATTTT.

The CDR3 DNA reads as TGTGCCAGCCGGCAGACAGGCTACGAGCAGTACTTC. Its protein product is CASRQTGYEQYF. The genes are TRBV6-6 and TRBJ2-7; perhaps TRBD1 as D (6 bases). The germline V gene has CDR1 MNHNY and CDR2 SVGAGI (reference sequence). The CDR3 has 12 amino acids. V lost 8 bases and J lost 3, with 11 bases in between.